Included here is one T cell receptor (beta chain) sequence, with context. Its target is not known. This CDR3 is 17 amino acids long. Germline values: CDR1 SGHAT, CDR2 FQNNGV. The V end was cut by 5 bases, the J end by 2 bases, with 20 bases between. The source of the sample is a study of T-cell memory formation after mild COVID-19. Study-level information: There were largely donor-specific TCR clusters. The study's findings and limits: Clones shrinking between day 15 and 85 showed a balanced CD4/CD8 split, and those that grew later tilted toward CD4+. The appearance of some responding clones in pre-infection memory suggested that cross-reactive memory joined. CM and EM subsets held most contracting CD4+ clones; EMRA held CD8+ ones.

TCRdb fed the 5' RACE reads into MiXCR, producing one record per CDR3 protein. The sample gives about 200,000 distinct CDR3 sequences, 16% of which show up once; just over 2% is in the top ten. The sequence was obtained from an adult woman who had mild COVID-19 (a few samples of this study predate the infection). Cell type and time point are not known. Sequencing was performed on PBMCs or a T cell subset sorted from them (not recorded which). The chain couples TRBV11-2 to TRBJ2-3; the D is unclear. The CDR3 is CASSRRSGGFNTDTQYF. The CDR3 bases are TGTGCCAGCAGCCGAAGGTCAGGTGGATTCAACACAGATACGCAGTATTTT.